The clone carrying this TCR beta chain was seen a handful of times. Its antigen is still unknown. The method was immunoSEQ multiplex PCR; TCRdb's version includes in-frame clones alone and lacks a portion of them. In the table there are millions of clones, approximately 93% of which are singletons. This sample is part of a study of shared clonotypes between healthy human individuals. General study points: Naive subsets tended to show greater estimated richness than memory subsets.

CDR1 SGHNT and CDR2 YYREEE come from the germline V gene (reference sequence). Trimming pared 0 bases from V and 2 bases from J, leaving 12 bases between. The CDR3 sequence is 16 residues long. Investigators divided CD4+ cells into CD45RA+ naive and CD45RA-negative memory subsets. The chain recombines TRBV5-4 with TRBJ2-1; the D call may be TRBD1 or TRBD2 (5 bases each). This TCR came from a man between 18 and 29 years old in good health. Some clones in this sample may be carry-over from other donors' samples. Sequencing was carried out using naive CD4+ T cells from PBMCs. The subset was: CD45RA+ positively selected. The CDR3 sequence: CASSLAPGPAYNEQFF. For the CDR3, the DNA is TGTGCCAGCAGCTTGGCCCCGGGACCCGCCTACAATGAGCAGTTCTTC.